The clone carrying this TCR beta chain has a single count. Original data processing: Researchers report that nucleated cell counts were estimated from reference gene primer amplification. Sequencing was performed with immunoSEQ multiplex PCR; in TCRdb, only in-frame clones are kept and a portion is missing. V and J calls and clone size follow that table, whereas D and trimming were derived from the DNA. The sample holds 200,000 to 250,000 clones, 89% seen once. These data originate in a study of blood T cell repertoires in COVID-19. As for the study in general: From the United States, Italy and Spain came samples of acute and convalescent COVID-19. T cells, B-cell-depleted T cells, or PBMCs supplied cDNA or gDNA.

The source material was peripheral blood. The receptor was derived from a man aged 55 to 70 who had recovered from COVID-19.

As DNA, the CDR3 is TGTGCCAGCAGCTGGACGGGGGGGCCCTCTGGAAACACCATATATTTT. Translated: CASSWTGGPSGNTIYF. This chain joins TRBV7-2 and TRBJ1-3; a weak D match, TRBD1 (6 bases). CDR3 length equals 16 residues. CDR1 is SGHTA, CDR2 FQGNSA, per germline. V lost 4 bases and J lost 0, with 13 bases in between.